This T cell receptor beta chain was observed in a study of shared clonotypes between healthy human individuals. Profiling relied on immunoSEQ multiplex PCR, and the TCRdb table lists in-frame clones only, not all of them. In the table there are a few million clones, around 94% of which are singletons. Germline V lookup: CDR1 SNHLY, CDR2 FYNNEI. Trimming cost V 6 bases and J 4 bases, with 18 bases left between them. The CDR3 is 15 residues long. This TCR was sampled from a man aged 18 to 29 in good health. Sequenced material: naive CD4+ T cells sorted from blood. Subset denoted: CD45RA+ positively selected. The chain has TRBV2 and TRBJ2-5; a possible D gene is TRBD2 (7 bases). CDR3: CASSADGLGGETQYF. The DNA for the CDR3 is TGTGCCAGCAGCGCTGATGGACTAGGGGGAGAGACCCAGTACTTC.